The next 14 T cell receptor beta chains were all read from a single sample in a study of cytomegalovirus exposure and HLA in healthy donors (dated by TCRdb to 2016 to 2017). Library creation used the immunoSEQ multiplex PCR assay. For the multiplex PCR, a mixture combining 60 forward primers for TCR Vbeta segments and 13 reverse primers for TCR Jbeta segments was used. Sourced from immuneACCESS, this table was stored by TCRdb with only in-frame sequences that have V and J called. A share of the clones is absent; for the studies checked, an unresolved V gene accounts for under half, and the remainder has no known explanation. Here the sample has about 130,000 clones; roughly 83% occur a single time. Together, the top ten hold 15% to 20% of the sample. Source material: PBMCs. These receptors were obtained from a man younger than 35 in good health and CMV-seropositive.

V usage is TRBV7-9 and J usage is TRBJ2-7; D might be TRBD2 (6 bases). This CDR3 contains 16 residues. V lost 5 bases, J lost 1 base, and 18 bases lay in between. Germline values: CDR1 SEHNR, CDR2 FQNEAQ (reference sequence). CDR3 residues: CASSPRELPSSYEQYF. The CDR3 DNA reads as TGTGCCAGCAGCCCCCGGGAGCTACCCTCGTCCTACGAGCAGTACTTC.

The chain joins TRBV10-1 to TRBJ2-2, with 8 bases matching TRBD1. This CDR3 spans 15 amino acids. The germline gives CDR1 WNHNN, CDR2 SYGVQD (reference sequence). Trimming cost V 3 bases and J 4 bases; bases outside gene matches: 4. The CDR3 sequence is CASSDPGGSTGELFF. CDR3 DNA sequence: TGCGCCAGCAGTGACCCAGGGGGCTCCACCGGGGAGCTGTTTTTT.

The CDR3 protein is CASSVGTSRQETQYF. As DNA, the CDR3 is TGTGCCAGCAGCGTAGGGACTAGCAGACAAGAGACCCAGTACTTC. The chain links TRBV9 to TRBJ2-5; 8 bases fit TRBD2. The germline gives CDR1 SGDLS, CDR2 YYNGEE. The V segment lost 0 bases and the J segment 2 bases; nucleotides outside the gene matches: 3. This CDR3 is 15 amino acids long.

For the CDR3, the DNA is TGTGCCAGCAGCGTGGGGACTAGCGGGGCGTCCACAGATACGCAGTATTTT. This codes for CASSVGTSGASTDTQYF. This chain uses TRBV9 with TRBJ2-3; the match to TRBD2 covers 13 bases. Losses at the gene ends were 2 bases for V and 2 bases for J; bases not matched to a gene: 5. From germline, CDR1 is SGDLS and CDR2 YYNGEE. The CDR3 consists of 17 residues.

V usage is TRBV19 and J usage is TRBJ1-2; TRBD1 might be the D (6 bases). Germline CDR1 reads LNHDA; CDR2 reads SQIVND (reference sequence). V was trimmed by 2 bases and J by 6 bases, leaving 16 bases between them. This CDR3 has 15 residues. CDR3 nucleotides: TGTGCCAGTAGTATAATCCCGGGGGGCGCGGATGGCTACACCTTC. It yields the protein CASSIIPGGADGYTF.

J is TRBJ1-2 and V is TRBV27; D is possibly TRBD1 (5 bases). The V gene lost 0 bases and the J gene lost 3 bases, with 8 bases spanning the gap. The CDR3 runs to 14 residues. The germline CDR1 and CDR2 sequences are MNHEY and SMNVEV (reference sequence). CDR3 sequence: CASSLSGVDYGYTF. The CDR3 bases are TGTGCCAGCAGTTTATCAGGGGTCGACTATGGCTACACCTTC.

The chain has TRBV29-1 and TRBJ1-5; possibly TRBD1 for D (6 bases). The V gene lost 7 bases and the J gene lost 1 base, with 14 bases spanning the gap. CDR1 is SQVTM, CDR2 ANQGSEA, per germline. This CDR3 has 14 amino acids. DNA of the CDR3: TGCAGCGCTGAGACAGGTGAAAGCAATCAGCCCCAGCATTTT. As protein: CSAETGESNQPQHF. The variable domain in full, with the rest retrieved from reference TRBV29-1 and TRBJ1-5, is SAVISQKPSRDICQRGTSLTIQCQVDSQVTMMFWYRQQPGQSLTLIATANQGSEATYESGFVIDKFPISRPNLTFSTLTVSNMSPEDSSIYLCSAETGESNQPQHFGDGTRLSIL.

The chain joins TRBV13 to TRBJ1-5; TRBD1 is a possible D gene (5 bases). Germline V gives CDR1 PRHDT, CDR2 FYEKMQ (reference sequence). V lost 0 bases and J lost 7, with 10 bases in between. This CDR3 is built from 14 residues. The CDR3 nucleotides are TGTGCCAGCAGCTTAGGCGGGGGGGGACAGCCCCAGCATTTT. This encodes CASSLGGGGQPQHF.

The sample holds a few counts of this clone. The chain is built from TRBV19 and TRBJ1-1; 8 nucleotides line up with TRBD1. CDR1 and CDR2 (germline): LNHDA, SQIVND (reference sequence). Trimming took 1 base from V and 11 from J; bases not matched to a gene: 6. This CDR3 contains 13 residues. This chain's CDR3 is CASSIAGGAGAFF. The DNA of the CDR3 is TGTGCCAGTAGTATAGCAGGGGGCGCGGGGGCTTTCTTT.

The J gene is TRBJ2-7, the V gene TRBV9; weak D call: TRBD1 (6 bases). Germline assignment: CDR1 SGDLS and CDR2 YYNGEE. The ends were cut back, 3 bases at V and 6 bases at J, with 10 bases in the middle. CDR3 size: 12 residues. The CDR3 region has the DNA TGTGCCAGCAGCGCTACAGGGACCGAGCAGTACTTC. Its protein product is CASSATGTEQYF. Looking up the rest from reference TRBV9 and TRBJ2-7 gives the full variable domain: DSGVTQTPKHLITATGQRVTLRCSPRSGDLSVYWYQQSLDQGLQFLIQYYNGEERAKGNILERFSAQQFPDLHSELNLSSLELGDSALYFCASSATGTEQYFGPGTRLTVT.

This sequence joins TRBV30 and TRBJ2-2; no reliable D call. V shed 4 bases and J shed 0 bases, with 6 bases lying between them. Germline CDR1 and CDR2: GTSNPN and SVGIG (reference sequence). The CDR3 totals 13 residues. CDR3 residues: CAWMTPNTGELFF. As DNA, the CDR3 is TGTGCCTGGATGACACCGAACACCGGGGAGCTGTTTTTT.

In DNA form, the CDR3 reads TGTGCCAGCAGCTACGGACAGTCGCCAACGAATGAGCAGTTCTTC. Translated: CASSYGQSPTNEQFF. The V gene is TRBV5-8, the J gene TRBJ2-1; tentatively, D is TRBD1 (6 bases). The CDR3 is 15 amino acids. Between the trimmed V and J ends, which lost 3 bases and 7 bases, there was a span of 17 bases. The germline V gene encodes CDR1 SGHTS and CDR2 YDEGEE. The full variable domain, in which reference TRBV5-8 and TRBJ2-1 provide the parts outside the CDR3, is EAGVTQSPTHLIKTRGQQATLRCSPISGHTSVYWYQQALGLGLQFLLWYDEGEERNRGNFPPRFSGRQFPNYSSELNVNALELEDSALYLCASSYGQSPTNEQFFGPGTRLTVL.

V gene TRBV7-3 combines with J gene TRBJ2-1; TRBD2 matches 7 bases. The length of the CDR3 is 14 residues. After removal of 5 bases from V and 6 bases from J, the junction contained 7 bases not matched to a gene. Germline assignment: CDR1 SGHTA and CDR2 FQGTGA. CDR3 sequence reads: CASSRDYPPNEQFF. The CDR3 DNA is TGTGCCAGCAGCCGGGACTACCCCCCCAATGAGCAGTTCTTC.

CDR3: CASSFPSVGPLHF. CDR3 bases: TGTGCCAGCAGCTTCCCCAGCGTGGGACCCCTCCACTTT. J is TRBJ1-6 and V is TRBV7-9; D is unresolved. The V end lost 3 bases, the J end lost 12 bases, and 12 bases lay between the germline ends. Germline V gene data show CDR1 as SEHNR and CDR2 as FQNEAQ (reference sequence). CDR3 length equals 13 residues.